This T cell receptor (beta chain) appears in the sequencing data of a study of T cells after yellow fever vaccination. This CDR3 is built from 14 residues. Points from the study as a whole: Weaker, the secondary response peaked sooner, at day 5 versus 15. Any FACS-sorted repertoire could hold abundant clonotypes that contaminate it from the bulk population. Few clonotypes appeared in both CD4 and CD8 compartments. Subsequent to the booster, the majority of primary-vaccination clones reappeared (roughly 97% CD4, about 90% CD8).

This clonotype was seen only a few times. The antigen is unknown. TCRdb fed the 5' RACE reads into MiXCR, producing one record per CDR3 protein. The sample records 400,000 to 650,000 distinct CDR3 sequences, just over 20% being singletons. V gene TRBV21-1 combines with J gene TRBJ2-5; TRBD1 reflects the table's D call only, with no check against the DNA. TRBV21-1 is given as a pseudogene. This specimen consisted of PBMCs, obtained roughly 23 days after the first yellow fever vaccination. This receptor was obtained from a man aged 18 to 29 who received the YFV17D yellow fever vaccine. CDR3 region: CASPAGTEQETQYF. The CDR3 region has the DNA TGTGCCAGTCCCGCCGGGACAGAGCAAGAGACCCAGTACTTC.